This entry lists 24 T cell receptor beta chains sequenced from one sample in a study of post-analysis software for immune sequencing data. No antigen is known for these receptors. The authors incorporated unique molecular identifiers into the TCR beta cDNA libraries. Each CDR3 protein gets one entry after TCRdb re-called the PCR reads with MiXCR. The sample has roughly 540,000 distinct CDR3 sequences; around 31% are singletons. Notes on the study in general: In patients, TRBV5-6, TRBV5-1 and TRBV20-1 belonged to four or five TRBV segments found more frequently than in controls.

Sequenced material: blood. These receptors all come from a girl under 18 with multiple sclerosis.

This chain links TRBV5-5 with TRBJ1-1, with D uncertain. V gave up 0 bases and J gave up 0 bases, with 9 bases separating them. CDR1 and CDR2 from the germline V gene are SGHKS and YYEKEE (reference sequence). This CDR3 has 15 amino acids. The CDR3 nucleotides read TGTGCCAGCAGCTTGGAAGGAGACCTGAACACTGAAGCTTTCTTT. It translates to CASSLEGDLNTEAFF.

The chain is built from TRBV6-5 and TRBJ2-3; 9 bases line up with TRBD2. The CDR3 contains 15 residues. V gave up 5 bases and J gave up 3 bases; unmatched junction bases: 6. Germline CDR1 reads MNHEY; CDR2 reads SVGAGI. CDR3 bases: TGTGCCAGCAGTATGGGGGGACTAGCAACAGATACGCAGTATTTT. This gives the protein CASSMGGLATDTQYF.

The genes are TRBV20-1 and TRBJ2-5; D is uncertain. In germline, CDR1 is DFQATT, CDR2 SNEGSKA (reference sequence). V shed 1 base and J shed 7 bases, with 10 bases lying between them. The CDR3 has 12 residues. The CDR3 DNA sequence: TGCAGTGCTAGAGGCTCTCCAGGGACCCAGTACTTC. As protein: CSARGSPGTQYF.

CDR3 sequence reads: CASSYSGGGTEAFF. CDR3 nucleotide sequence: TGTGCCAGCAGTTACTCTGGCGGCGGCACTGAAGCTTTCTTT. The V gene is TRBV6-6, the J gene TRBJ1-1; D remains ambiguous. Trimming stripped 0 bases from V and 4 bases from J, with 9 bases between. Germline lookup yields CDR1 MNHNY and CDR2 SVGAGI (reference sequence). There are 14 residues in the CDR3.

Written as DNA, the CDR3 is TGTGCCAGCAGCCTAAGGACTAGCGGGGTCCTCACAGATACGCAGTATTTT. Protein sequence: CASSLRTSGVLTDTQYF. The rearrangement links TRBV7-2 to TRBJ2-3, with 12 positions matching TRBD2. Germline lookup yields CDR1 SGHTA and CDR2 FQGNSA. The ends lost 5 bases at V and 2 bases at J; junction bases unmatched: 8. This CDR3 has 17 residues.

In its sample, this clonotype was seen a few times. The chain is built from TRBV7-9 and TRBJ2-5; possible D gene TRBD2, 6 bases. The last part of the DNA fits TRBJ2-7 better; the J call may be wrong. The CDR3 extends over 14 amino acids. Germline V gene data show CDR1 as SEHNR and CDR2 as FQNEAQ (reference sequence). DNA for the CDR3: TGTGCCAGCCGTCAGCTCCGGGGGAGCGGCGAGCAGTACTTC. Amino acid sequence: CASRQLRGSGEQYF.

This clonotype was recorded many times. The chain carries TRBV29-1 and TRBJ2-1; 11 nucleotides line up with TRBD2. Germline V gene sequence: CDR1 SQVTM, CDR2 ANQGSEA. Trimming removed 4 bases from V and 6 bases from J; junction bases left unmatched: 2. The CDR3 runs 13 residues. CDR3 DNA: TGCAGCGTTGGACTAGCGGGGCGCAATGAGCAGTTCTTC. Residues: CSVGLAGRNEQFF.

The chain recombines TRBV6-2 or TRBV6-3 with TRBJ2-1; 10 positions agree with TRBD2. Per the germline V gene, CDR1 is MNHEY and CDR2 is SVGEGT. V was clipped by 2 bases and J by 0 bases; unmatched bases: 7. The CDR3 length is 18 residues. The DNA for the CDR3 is TGTGCCAGCAGTTACCGGATTAGCGGGGGGAGCTCCTACAATGAGCAGTTCTTC. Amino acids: CASSYRISGGSSYNEQFF.

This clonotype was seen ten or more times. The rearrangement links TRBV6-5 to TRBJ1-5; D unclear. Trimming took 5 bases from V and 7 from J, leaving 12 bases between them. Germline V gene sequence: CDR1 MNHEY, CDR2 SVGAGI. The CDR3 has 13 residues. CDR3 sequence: CASSPDGGQPQHF. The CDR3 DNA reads TGTGCCAGCAGTCCCGACGGTGGGCAGCCCCAGCATTTT.

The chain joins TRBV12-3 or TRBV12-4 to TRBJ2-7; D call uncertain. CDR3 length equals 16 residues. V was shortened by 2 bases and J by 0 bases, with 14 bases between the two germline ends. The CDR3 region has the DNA TGTGCCAGCAGTTTATTCGGCGGTCGAATCTCCTACGAGCAGTACTTC. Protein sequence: CASSLFGGRISYEQYF.

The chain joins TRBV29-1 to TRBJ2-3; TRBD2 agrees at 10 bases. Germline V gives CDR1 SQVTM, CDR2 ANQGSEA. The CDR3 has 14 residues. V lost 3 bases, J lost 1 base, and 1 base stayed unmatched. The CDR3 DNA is TGCAGCGTTGATCTAGCGGGGGGCACAGATACGCAGTATTTT. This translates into CSVDLAGGTDTQYF.

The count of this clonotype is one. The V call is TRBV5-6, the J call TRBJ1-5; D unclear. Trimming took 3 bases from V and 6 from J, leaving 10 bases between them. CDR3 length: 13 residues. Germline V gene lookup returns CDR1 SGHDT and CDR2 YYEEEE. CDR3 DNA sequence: TGTGCCAGCAGCTCGACGAGTGCTCAGCCCCAGCATTTT. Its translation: CASSSTSAQPQHF. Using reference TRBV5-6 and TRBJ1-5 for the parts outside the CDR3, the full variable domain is DAGVTQSPTHLIKTRGQQVTLRCSPKSGHDTVSWYQQALGQGPQFIFQYYEEEERQRGNFPDRFSGHQFPNYSSELNVNALLLGDSALYLCASSSTSAQPQHFGDGTRLSIL.

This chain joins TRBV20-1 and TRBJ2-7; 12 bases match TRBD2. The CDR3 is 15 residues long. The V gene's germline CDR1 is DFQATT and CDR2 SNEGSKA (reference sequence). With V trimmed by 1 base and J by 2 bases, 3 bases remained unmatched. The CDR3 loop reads CSARVTSGGTYEQYF. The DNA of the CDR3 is TGCAGTGCTAGAGTCACTAGCGGGGGGACCTACGAGCAGTACTTC.

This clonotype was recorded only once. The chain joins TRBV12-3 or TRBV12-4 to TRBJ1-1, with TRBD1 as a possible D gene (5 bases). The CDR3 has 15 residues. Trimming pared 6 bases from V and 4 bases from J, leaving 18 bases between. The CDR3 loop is CASSTLPTETTEAFF. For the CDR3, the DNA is TGTGCCAGCAGCACCCTCCCGACAGAAACCACTGAAGCTTTCTTT.

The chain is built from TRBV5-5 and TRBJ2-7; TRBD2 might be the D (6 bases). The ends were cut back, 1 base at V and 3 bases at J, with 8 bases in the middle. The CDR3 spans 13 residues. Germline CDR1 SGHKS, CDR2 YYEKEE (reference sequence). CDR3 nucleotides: TGTGCCAGCAGCTTGCGGGACTTCTACGAGCAGTACTTC. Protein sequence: CASSLRDFYEQYF. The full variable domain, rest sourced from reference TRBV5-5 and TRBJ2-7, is DAGVTQSPTHLIKTRGQQVTLRCSPISGHKSVSWYQQVLGQGPQFIFQYYEKEERGRGNFPDRFSARQFPNYSSELNVNALLLGDSALYLCASSLRDFYEQYFGPGTRLTVT.

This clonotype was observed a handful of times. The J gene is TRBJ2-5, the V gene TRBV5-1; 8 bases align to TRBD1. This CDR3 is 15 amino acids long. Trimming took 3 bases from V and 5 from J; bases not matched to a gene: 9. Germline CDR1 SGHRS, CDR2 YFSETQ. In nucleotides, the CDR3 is TGCGCCAGCAGCTCTGAGGACAGGGTAGGGGAGACCCAGTACTTC. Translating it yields CASSSEDRVGETQYF.

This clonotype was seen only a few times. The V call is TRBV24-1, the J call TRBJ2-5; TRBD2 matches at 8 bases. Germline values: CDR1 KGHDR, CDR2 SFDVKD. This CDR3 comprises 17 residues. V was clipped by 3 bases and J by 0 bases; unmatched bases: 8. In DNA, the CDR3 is TGTGCCACCAGTGATCCACTAGCGGTGAATAACCAAGAGACCCAGTACTTC. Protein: CATSDPLAVNNQETQYF.

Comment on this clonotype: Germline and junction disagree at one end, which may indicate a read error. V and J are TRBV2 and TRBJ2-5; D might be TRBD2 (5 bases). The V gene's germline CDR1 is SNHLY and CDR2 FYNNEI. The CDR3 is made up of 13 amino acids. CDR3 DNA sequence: TGTGCCAGCAGTGAAACGGCAAGGGAGACCCCGTACTTC. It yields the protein CASSETARETPYF.

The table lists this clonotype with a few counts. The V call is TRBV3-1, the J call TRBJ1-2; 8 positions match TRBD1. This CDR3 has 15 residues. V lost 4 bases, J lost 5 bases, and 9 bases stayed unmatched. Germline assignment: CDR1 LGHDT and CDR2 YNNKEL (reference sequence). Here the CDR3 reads CASSPPGQALYGYTF. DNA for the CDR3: TGTGCCAGCAGCCCCCCGGGACAGGCCCTATATGGCTACACCTTC.

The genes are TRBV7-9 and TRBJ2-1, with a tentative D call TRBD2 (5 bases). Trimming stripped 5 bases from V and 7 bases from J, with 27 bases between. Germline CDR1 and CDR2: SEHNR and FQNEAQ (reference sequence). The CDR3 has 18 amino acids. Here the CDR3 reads CASSPGRLRAPRGNEQFF. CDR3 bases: TGTGCCAGCAGCCCAGGCCGTTTAAGGGCGCCGAGAGGGAATGAGCAGTTCTTC.

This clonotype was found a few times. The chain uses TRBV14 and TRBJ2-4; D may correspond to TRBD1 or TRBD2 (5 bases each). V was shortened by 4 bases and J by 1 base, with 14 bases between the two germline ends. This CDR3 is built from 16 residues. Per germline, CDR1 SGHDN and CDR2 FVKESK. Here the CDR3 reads CASSPRGGRAKNIQYF. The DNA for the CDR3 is TGTGCCAGCAGCCCCCGGGGCGGGCGGGCCAAAAACATTCAGTACTTC. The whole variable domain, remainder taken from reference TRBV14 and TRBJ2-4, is EAGVTQFPSHSVIEKGQTVTLRCDPISGHDNLYWYRRVMGKEIKFLLHFVKESKQDESGMPNNRFLAERTGGTYSTLKVQPAELEDSGVYFCASSPRGGRAKNIQYFGAGTRLSVL.

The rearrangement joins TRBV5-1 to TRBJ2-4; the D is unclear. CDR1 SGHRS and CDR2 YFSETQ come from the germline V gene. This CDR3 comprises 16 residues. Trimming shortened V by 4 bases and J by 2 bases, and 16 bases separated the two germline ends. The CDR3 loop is CASSPPLGLTKNIQYF. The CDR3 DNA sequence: TGCGCCAGCAGCCCACCCCTAGGGCTGACCAAAAACATTCAGTACTTC.

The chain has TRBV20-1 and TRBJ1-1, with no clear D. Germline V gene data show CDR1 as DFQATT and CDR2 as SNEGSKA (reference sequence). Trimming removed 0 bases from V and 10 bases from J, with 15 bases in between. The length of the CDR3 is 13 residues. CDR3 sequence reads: CSARDSTRRGAFF. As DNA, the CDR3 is TGCAGTGCTAGAGATTCCACTCGGCGAGGAGCTTTCTTT.

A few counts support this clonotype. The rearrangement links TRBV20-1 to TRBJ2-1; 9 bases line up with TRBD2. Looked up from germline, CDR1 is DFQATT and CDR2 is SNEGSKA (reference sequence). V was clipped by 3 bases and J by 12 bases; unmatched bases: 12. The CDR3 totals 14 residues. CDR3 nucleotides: TGCAGTGCTAGGGAGTGGGAGCGGGGGGCCGGGCAGTTCTTC. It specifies CSAREWERGAGQFF.